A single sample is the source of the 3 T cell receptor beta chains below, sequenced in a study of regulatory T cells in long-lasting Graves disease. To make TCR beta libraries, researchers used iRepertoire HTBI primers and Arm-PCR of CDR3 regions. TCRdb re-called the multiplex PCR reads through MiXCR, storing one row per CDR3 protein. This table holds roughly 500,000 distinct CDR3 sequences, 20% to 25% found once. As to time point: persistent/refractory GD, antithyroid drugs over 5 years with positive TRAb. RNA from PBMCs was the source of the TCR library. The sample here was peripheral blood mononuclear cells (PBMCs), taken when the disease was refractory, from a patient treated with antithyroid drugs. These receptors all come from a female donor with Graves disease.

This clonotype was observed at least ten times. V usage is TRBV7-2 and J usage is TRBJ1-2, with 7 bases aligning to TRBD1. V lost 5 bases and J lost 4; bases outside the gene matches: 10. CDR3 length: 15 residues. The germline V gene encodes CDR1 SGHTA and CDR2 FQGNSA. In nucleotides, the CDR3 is TGTGCCAGCAGCCCGAGACCGGGACAGCCCTATGGCTACACCTTC. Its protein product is CASSPRPGQPYGYTF.

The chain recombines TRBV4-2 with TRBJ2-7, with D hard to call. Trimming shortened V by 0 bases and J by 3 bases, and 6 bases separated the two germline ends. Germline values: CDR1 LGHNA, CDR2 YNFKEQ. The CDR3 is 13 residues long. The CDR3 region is CASSQDNIYEQYF. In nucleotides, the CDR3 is TGTGCCAGCAGCCAAGATAACATCTACGAGCAGTACTTC.

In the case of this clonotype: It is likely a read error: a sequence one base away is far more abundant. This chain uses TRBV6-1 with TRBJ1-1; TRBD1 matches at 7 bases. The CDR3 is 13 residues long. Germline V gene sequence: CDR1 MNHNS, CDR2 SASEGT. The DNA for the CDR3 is TGTGCCAGCAGGGGACAGTTGAACACTGAAACTTTCTTT. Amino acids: CASRGQLNTETFF.